The 26 T cell receptor beta chains below were found in one sample sequenced in a study of blood T cell repertoires in COVID-19. The table came from immunoSEQ multiplex PCR; TCRdb's copy has only in-frame clones and leaves some out. The data contain some 310,000 clones, nearly 90% of them seen just once; the ten biggest clones take up approximately 0.98%. Sequences were obtained from peripheral blood. These receptors originate from a woman between 40 and 50 years old with COVID-19, enrolled during active disease.

Concerning this clone itself: The same CDR3 arises from other DNA sequences in this sample as well. The chain links TRBV19 to TRBJ1-5; 7 positions agree with TRBD1. V shed 6 bases, J shed 4 bases, and the junction held 0 bases outside the gene matches. From germline, CDR1 is LNHDA and CDR2 SQIVND (reference sequence). The CDR3 is made up of 12 amino acids. CDR3 in amino acids: CASRTGNQPQHF. Written as DNA, the CDR3 is TGTGCCAGTAGGACAGGGAATCAGCCCCAGCATTTT.

The chain links TRBV5-1 to TRBJ1-6; 9 nucleotides line up with TRBD1. Trimming at V came to 0 bases and at J to 5 bases, leaving 3 bases not matched to a gene. Germline CDR1 SGHRS, CDR2 YFSETQ. The CDR3 totals 16 residues. The CDR3: CASSLEGQGNNSPLHF. CDR3 in DNA: TGCGCCAGCAGCTTGGAGGGACAGGGCAATAATTCACCCCTCCACTTT.

This CDR3 is CASSQGPAGFDYGYTF. DNA for the CDR3: TGCGCCAGCAGCCAAGGTCCGGCAGGATTCGACTATGGCTACACCTTC. The chain has TRBV4-3 and TRBJ1-2; D unclear. The V end lost 1 base, the J end lost 3 bases, and 15 bases lay between the germline ends. Germline loops: CDR1 LGHNA, CDR2 YSLEER. The CDR3 length is 16 residues.

The rearrangement joins TRBV3-1 (or the pseudogene TRBV3-2) to TRBJ1-6; 7 nucleotides agree with TRBD1. V lost 0 bases and J lost 17; bases outside the gene matches: 13. The CDR3 has 15 amino acids. Germline V gene lookup returns CDR1 LGHDT and CDR2 YNNKEL (reference sequence). The CDR3 sequence is CASSQDEDPDRDFHF. CDR3 bases: TGTGCCAGCAGCCAAGATGAGGACCCAGACAGGGACTTCCACTTT.

The V call is TRBV28, the J call TRBJ1-6, with 7 nucleotides matching TRBD1. The CDR3 loop spans 14 amino acids. V gave up 7 bases and J gave up 8 bases; unmatched junction bases: 8. From germline, CDR1 is MDHEN and CDR2 SYDVKM. The CDR3 loop is CASIRQGAHSPLHF. Written as DNA, the CDR3 is TGTGCCAGCATTCGACAGGGTGCCCATTCACCCCTCCACTTT.

The chain combines TRBV27 with TRBJ2-6; D possibly corresponds to TRBD2 (5 bases). The CDR3 extends over 16 amino acids. The V gene's germline CDR1 is MNHEY and CDR2 SMNVEV (reference sequence). Trimming took off 5 bases at V and 3 bases at J, with 14 bases between the two ends. CDR3 loop: CASSEGVQVGANVLTF. The CDR3 DNA reads TGTGCCAGCAGTGAGGGCGTTCAGGTTGGGGCCAACGTCCTGACTTTC.

The chain uses TRBV7-2 and TRBJ1-3; unclear D gene. The V end was cut by 1 base, the J end by 2 bases, with 6 bases between. The CDR3 extends over 14 amino acids. Germline V lookup: CDR1 SGHTA, CDR2 FQGNSA. In DNA, the CDR3 is TGTGCCAGCAGCTTAGGAGGAACTGGAAACACCATATATTTT. This encodes CASSLGGTGNTIYF. Using reference TRBV7-2 and TRBJ1-3 for the parts outside the CDR3, the full variable domain is GAGVSQSPSNKVTEKGKDVELRCDPISGHTALYWYRQSLGQGLEFLIYFQGNSAPDKSGLPSDRFSAERTGGSVSTLTIQRTQQEDSAVYLCASSLGGTGNTIYFGEGSWLTVV.

This clone appeared once. The genes are TRBV7-2 and TRBJ2-7, with D perhaps matching TRBD2 (6 bases). V lost 4 bases and J lost 0, with 10 bases in between. This CDR3 comprises 14 residues. Germline V CDR1 and CDR2: SGHTA, FQGNSA. Here the CDR3 DNA reads TGTGCCAGCAGCTCCGGGACTTACTCCTACGAGCAGTACTTC. This sequence encodes CASSSGTYSYEQYF.

The chain is built from TRBV5-6 and TRBJ1-1; D perhaps matches TRBD1 (5 bases). Germline V CDR1 and CDR2: SGHDT, YYEEEE. This CDR3 is 16 amino acids long. V lost 3 bases and J lost 0, with 15 bases in between. The CDR3 loop reads CASSSAVRVLNTEAFF. The CDR3 region has the DNA TGTGCCAGCAGCTCGGCCGTCAGGGTACTGAACACTGAAGCTTTCTTT.

The rearrangement links TRBV11-3 to TRBJ2-1, with D unresolved. Germline CDR1 and CDR2: SGHNT and YENEEA. This CDR3 contains 15 residues. The germline V and J ends were trimmed by 1 base and 6 bases, with 13 bases remaining between them. The CDR3 is CASSLGLVGSNEQFF. CDR3 in DNA: TGTGCCAGCAGCTTAGGTTTGGTTGGCAGCAATGAGCAGTTCTTC.

The gene calls are TRBV7-2 and TRBJ2-3, with TRBD2 matching 8 bases. Germline assignment: CDR1 SGHTA and CDR2 FQGNSA. The CDR3 covers 16 residues. Trimming cost V 2 bases and J 0 bases; bases outside gene matches: 4. CDR3 nucleotides: TGTGCCAGCAGCTTATACGGCGGGAGGAGCACAGATACGCAGTATTTT. This translates into CASSLYGGRSTDTQYF.

CDR3 sequence reads: CASSQPDGGGGDSPLHF. The CDR3 bases are TGCGCCAGCAGCCAACCAGACGGAGGGGGCGGGGATTCACCCCTCCACTTT. The chain uses TRBV4-1 and TRBJ1-6; 7 bases fit TRBD1. This CDR3 is 17 amino acids long. The V segment lost 2 bases and the J segment 8 bases; nucleotides outside the gene matches: 12. CDR1 and CDR2 (germline): MGHRA, YSYEKL.

The J gene is TRBJ2-7, the V gene TRBV27; 9 nucleotides line up with TRBD1. The CDR3 covers 15 residues. Trimming took 5 bases from V and 2 from J; bases not matched to a gene: 7. Per the germline V gene, CDR1 is MNHEY and CDR2 is SMNVEV (reference sequence). CDR3 bases: TGTGCCAGCAGTATCCCCGGGACAGGGACCTACGAGCAGTACTTC. It codes for CASSIPGTGTYEQYF.

V and J are TRBV5-1 and TRBJ2-3, with 8 nucleotides matching TRBD1. V was clipped by 4 bases and J by 2 bases; unmatched bases: 6. Germline V gives CDR1 SGHRS, CDR2 YFSETQ. The CDR3 is 15 amino acids. The CDR3 protein is CASSQQGAYTDTQYF. The CDR3 bases are TGCGCCAGCAGCCAGCAGGGGGCCTACACAGATACGCAGTATTTT.

V is TRBV27 and J is TRBJ1-1; 8 bases are shared with TRBD1. The germline CDR1 and CDR2 sequences are MNHEY and SMNVEV (reference sequence). V dropped 9 bases and J dropped 7; count of bases not matched to a gene: 10. There are 13 residues in the CDR3. CDR3 in DNA: TGTGCCAGTTACAGGGGGGGAGGAAGTGAAGCTTTCTTT. This translates into CASYRGGGSEAFF.

V is TRBV7-8 and J is TRBJ2-6; 10 nucleotides align to TRBD1. Trimming took 5 bases from V and 0 from J; bases not matched to a gene: 4. This CDR3 has 17 residues. From germline, CDR1 is SGHVS and CDR2 FQNEAQ. In DNA form, the CDR3 reads TGTGCCAGCAGCCACCGGGACAGGGGCTCTGGGGCCAACGTCCTGACTTTC. Its protein product is CASSHRDRGSGANVLTF.

The chain employs TRBV9 and TRBJ1-4; maybe TRBD1 (6 bases). CDR3 length: 15 amino acids. The germline gives CDR1 SGDLS, CDR2 YYNGEE. V was trimmed by 7 bases and J by 4 bases, leaving 17 bases between them. Here the CDR3 DNA reads TGTGCCAGCGGAACAGGGACCTGGGATAATGAAAAACTGTTTTTT. As protein: CASGTGTWDNEKLFF.

The chain is built from TRBV5-6 and TRBJ2-7; D not certain. CDR1 and CDR2 from the germline V gene are SGHDT and YYEEEE. The CDR3 spans 13 residues. With 0 bases removed from V and 3 bases from J, the gap between germline ends came to 7 bases. The chain's CDR3 is CASSLGTGYEQYF. For the CDR3, the DNA is TGTGCCAGCAGCTTGGGCACGGGCTACGAGCAGTACTTC.

The chain recombines TRBV29-1 with TRBJ1-3; TRBD1 aligns across 9 bases. Per germline, CDR1 SQVTM and CDR2 ANQGSEA. Trimming cost V 0 bases and J 1 base; bases outside gene matches: 4. The CDR3 loop spans 16 amino acids. The CDR3 nucleotides are TGCAGCGTTGAAGATAGGGGACAGGGATCTGGAAACACCATATATTTT. It translates to CSVEDRGQGSGNTIYF.

CDR3 DNA: TGTGCCAGCAGTCCCTTGACTAGCCCCCCAGAAAACATTCAGTACTTC. It specifies CASSPLTSPPENIQYF. V and J are TRBV28 and TRBJ2-4; 7 positions match TRBD2. With 5 bases clipped from V and 5 bases from J, the junction kept 12 bases outside the gene matches. Germline V CDR1 and CDR2: MDHEN, SYDVKM. The CDR3 has 16 amino acids.

The gene calls are TRBV29-1 and TRBJ1-1; D remains ambiguous. CDR1 SQVTM and CDR2 ANQGSEA come from the germline V gene. V lost 1 base and J 5 bases, leaving 14 bases between the germline ends. CDR3 length equals 14 residues. CDR3 DNA sequence: TGCAGCGTTGAAGTAGTGGGCGGCGGGACTGAAGCTTTCTTT. Residues: CSVEVVGGGTEAFF.

This clone was seen once. The chain carries TRBV4-1 and TRBJ1-2, with D perhaps TRBD1 (5 bases). The V end was cut by 1 base, the J end by 5 bases, with 17 bases between. This CDR3 is built from 16 residues. Germline values: CDR1 MGHRA, CDR2 YSYEKL. The chain's CDR3 is CASSQGSIQALYGYTF. The CDR3 nucleotides are TGCGCCAGCAGCCAAGGGTCAATACAGGCTCTATATGGCTACACCTTC.

This chain links TRBV11-1 with TRBJ1-2; no clear D gene. Germline V gene lookup returns CDR1 SGHAT and CDR2 FQDESV (reference sequence). This CDR3 has 14 residues. V shed 5 bases and J shed 8 bases, with 18 bases lying between them. CDR3 amino acids: CASSGLEGVFGYTF. Here the CDR3 DNA reads TGTGCCAGCAGCGGCCTCGAGGGTGTGTTCGGCTACACCTTC.

The CDR3 here is CASRPRPGPGYEQFF. DNA of the CDR3: TGTGCCAGCAGGCCAAGGCCAGGCCCAGGCTATGAGCAGTTCTTC. The rearrangement links TRBV2 to TRBJ2-1; no definite D call. Trimming removed 6 bases from V and 8 bases from J, with 20 bases in between. This CDR3 has 15 residues. Germline CDR1 reads SNHLY; CDR2 reads FYNNEI.

The chain uses TRBV9 and TRBJ1-2; D is unresolved. Germline values: CDR1 SGDLS, CDR2 YYNGEE. This CDR3 is built from 15 residues. The V gene lost 1 base and the J gene lost 1 base, with 11 bases spanning the gap. In nucleotides, the CDR3 is TGTGCCAGCAGCGTATTTGACACAAGTAACTATGGCTACACCTTC. Amino acid sequence: CASSVFDTSNYGYTF.

This chain connects TRBV5-1 to TRBJ1-2; 8 bases fit TRBD1. V trimming: 3 bases; J trimming: 8 bases; junction bases outside the gene matches: 9. CDR1 and CDR2 (germline): SGHRS, YFSETQ. This CDR3 region has 14 residues. CDR3 region: CASSSGQGTLGYTF. The CDR3 bases are TGCGCCAGCAGCTCCGGACAGGGCACCCTAGGCTACACCTTC.